This TCR beta chain was recovered during a study of cytomegalovirus exposure and HLA in healthy donors. Findings of the study overall: Later findings reportedly placed an Asian-associated ancestry cluster below the approximately 670-donor mean for N-insertions. TCR beta chain V- and J-gene trimming was linked, in a later analysis, to a missense variant in DCLRE1C.

PCR was performed using 60 Vbeta and 13 Jbeta primers. The assay was immunoSEQ multiplex PCR, and TCRdb's table has in-frame clones only and misses some. The repertoire holds some 74,000 clones, with around 82% as singletons. Germline V CDR1 and CDR2: SGHVS, FNYEAQ. Trimming stripped 1 base from V and 4 bases from J, with 11 bases between. This CDR3 is 15 amino acids long. In the case of this clone: Its antigen remains unidentified.

The material sequenced was PBMCs. V usage is TRBV7-6 and J usage is TRBJ1-5; D is perhaps TRBD1 (6 bases). This sequence was found in a male donor in good health and CMV-seronegative. The CDR3, as DNA: TGTGCCAGCAGCTTAGGGCAGGGGTCGAATCAGCCCCAGCATTTT. This encodes CASSLGQGSNQPQHF.